The T cell receptor (beta chain) under discussion was sequenced for a study of Ad26.COV2.S vaccination and SARS-CoV-2 variants. Study results and caveats: An underestimation of total T cell responses may have resulted from the TCR breadth and depth analyses. The breadth of spike-specific CD8+ and CD4+ T cell responses after vaccination was reportedly substantial.

TCRdb keeps only in-frame clones here, not all; method: immunoSEQ multiplex PCR. The table includes 350,000 to 400,000 clones, approximately 91% detected once. V lost 5 bases and J 2 bases, leaving 13 bases between the germline ends. Looked up from germline, CDR1 is MNHEY and CDR2 is SMNVEV (reference sequence). CDR3 length: 14 amino acids. Documented treatment: over 15 received Ad26.COV2.S at low or high dose, single or two shots; about 5 received placebo; per-sample allocation not given. Material that was analyzed had been drawn on day 63 after the first vaccine or placebo injection. Boston supplied an adult donor aged 18-55 years. Wuhan-strain spike was delivered by a replication-incompetent Ad26 vector. Concerning this clone itself: Its antigen is unidentified.

This receptor was identified in a person aged 18-65 years who received the Ad26.COV2.S COVID-19 vaccine or a placebo. Material: peripheral blood, obtained in a trial of Ad26.COV2.S vaccine versus placebo. The gene calls are TRBV27 and TRBJ2-7, with D possibly being TRBD1 (5 bases). CDR3: CASSPRVGPYEQYF. As DNA, the CDR3 is TGTGCCAGCAGTCCCAGGGTTGGGCCCTACGAGCAGTACTTC.